This TCR beta chain stems from a study of siplizumab effects on memory and regulatory T cells. The CDR3 covers 13 residues. The trim removed 11 bases at V and 6 bases at J, leaving 9 bases unmatched. Germline CDR1 is KGHSH and CDR2 is LQKENI. Sequencing used immunoSEQ multiplex PCR; TCRdb keeps in-frame clones, though not all of them. The table lists some 80,000 clones, approximately 95% of them singletons. Sequencing input: CD8+ T cells sorted from blood. This sequence joins TRBV18 and TRBJ2-1; 8 bases are a match to TRBD1. The sequence came from a human donor in good health. CDR3 sequence: CACDRGSGNEQFF. CDR3 DNA sequence: TGTGCCTGTGACAGGGGATCTGGCAATGAGCAGTTCTTC.